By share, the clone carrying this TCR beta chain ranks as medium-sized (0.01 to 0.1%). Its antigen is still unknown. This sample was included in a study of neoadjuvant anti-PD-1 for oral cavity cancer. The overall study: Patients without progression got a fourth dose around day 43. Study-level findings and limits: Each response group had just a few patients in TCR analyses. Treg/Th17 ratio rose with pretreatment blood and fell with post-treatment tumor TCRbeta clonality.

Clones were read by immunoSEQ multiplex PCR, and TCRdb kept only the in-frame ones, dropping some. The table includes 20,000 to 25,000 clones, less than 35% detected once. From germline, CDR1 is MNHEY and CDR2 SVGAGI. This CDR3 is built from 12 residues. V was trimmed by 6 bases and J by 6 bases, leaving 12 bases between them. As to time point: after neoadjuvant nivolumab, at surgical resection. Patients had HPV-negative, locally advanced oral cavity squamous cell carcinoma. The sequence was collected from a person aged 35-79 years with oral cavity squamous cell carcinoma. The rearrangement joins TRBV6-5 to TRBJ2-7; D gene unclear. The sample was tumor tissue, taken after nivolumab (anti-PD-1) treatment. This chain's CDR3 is CASREGVSEQYF. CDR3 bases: TGTGCCAGCAGGGAAGGAGTCTCCGAGCAGTACTTC.